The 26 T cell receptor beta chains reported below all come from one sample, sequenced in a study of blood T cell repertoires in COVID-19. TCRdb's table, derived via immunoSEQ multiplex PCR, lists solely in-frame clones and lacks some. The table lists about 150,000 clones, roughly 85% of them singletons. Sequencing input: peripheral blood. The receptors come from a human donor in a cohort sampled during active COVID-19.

The CDR3 DNA reads TGTGCCAGCAGCAAAAGGGGGACTAGTTCCTACAATGAGCAGTTCTTC. Protein sequence: CASSKRGTSSYNEQFF. J is TRBJ2-1 and V is TRBV21-1; TRBD2, the table's D call, was not compared with the DNA. TRBV21-1 is reported as a pseudogene. The CDR3 spans 16 residues.

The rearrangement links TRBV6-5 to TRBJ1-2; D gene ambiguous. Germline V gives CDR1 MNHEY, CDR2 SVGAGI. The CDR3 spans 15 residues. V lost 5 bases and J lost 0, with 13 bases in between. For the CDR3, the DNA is TGTGCCAGCAGTCCCGACTGGAACGCTAACTATGGCTACACCTTC. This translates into CASSPDWNANYGYTF.

CDR3 DNA sequence: TGTGCCAGCAGTGGGAGACCCTACTATGGCTACACCTTC. It encodes CASSGRPYYGYTF. The chain employs TRBV2 and TRBJ1-2; the D is unclear. Trimming removed 4 bases at V and 3 bases at J, with 9 bases between. This CDR3 contains 13 residues. CDR1 is SNHLY and CDR2 is FYNNEI in the germline V gene.

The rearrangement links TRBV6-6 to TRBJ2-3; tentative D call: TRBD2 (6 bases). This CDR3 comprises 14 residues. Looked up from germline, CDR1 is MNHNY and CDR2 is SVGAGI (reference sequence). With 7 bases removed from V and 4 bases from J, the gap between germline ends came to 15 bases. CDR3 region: CASNHETGADTQYF. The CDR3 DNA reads TGTGCCAGCAACCACGAAACGGGGGCAGATACGCAGTATTTT.

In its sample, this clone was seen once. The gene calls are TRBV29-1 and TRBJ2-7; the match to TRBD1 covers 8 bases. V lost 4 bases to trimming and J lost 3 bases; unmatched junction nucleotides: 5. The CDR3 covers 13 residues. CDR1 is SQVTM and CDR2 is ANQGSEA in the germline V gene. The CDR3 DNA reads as TGCAGCGTTGCCGAGACAGGGGTCTACGAGCAGTACTTC. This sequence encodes CSVAETGVYEQYF.

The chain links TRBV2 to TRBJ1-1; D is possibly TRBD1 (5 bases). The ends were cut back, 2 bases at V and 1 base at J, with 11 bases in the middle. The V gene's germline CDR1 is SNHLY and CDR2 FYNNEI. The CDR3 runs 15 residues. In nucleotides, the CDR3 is TGTGCCAGCAGTGAATACGTGACAGCGAACACTGAAGCTTTCTTT. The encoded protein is CASSEYVTANTEAFF.

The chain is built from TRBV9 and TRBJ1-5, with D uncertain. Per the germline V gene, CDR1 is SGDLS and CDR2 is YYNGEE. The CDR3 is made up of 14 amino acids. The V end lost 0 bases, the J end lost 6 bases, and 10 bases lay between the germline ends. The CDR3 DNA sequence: TGTGCCAGCAGCGTAGAAAGGGCGGGTCAGCCCCAGCATTTT. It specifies CASSVERAGQPQHF.

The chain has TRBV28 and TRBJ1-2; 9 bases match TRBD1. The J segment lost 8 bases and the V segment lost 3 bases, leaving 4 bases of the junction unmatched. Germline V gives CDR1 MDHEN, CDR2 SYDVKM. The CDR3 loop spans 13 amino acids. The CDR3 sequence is CASSLYRGQGYTF. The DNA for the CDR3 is TGTGCCAGCAGTTTGTACAGGGGGCAAGGCTACACCTTC.

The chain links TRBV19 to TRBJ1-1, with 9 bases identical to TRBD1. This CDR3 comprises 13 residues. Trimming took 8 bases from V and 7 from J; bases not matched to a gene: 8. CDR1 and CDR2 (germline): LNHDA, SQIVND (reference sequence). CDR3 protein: CASHPPGQGEAFF. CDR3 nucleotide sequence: TGTGCCAGTCACCCCCCGGGACAGGGTGAAGCTTTCTTT.

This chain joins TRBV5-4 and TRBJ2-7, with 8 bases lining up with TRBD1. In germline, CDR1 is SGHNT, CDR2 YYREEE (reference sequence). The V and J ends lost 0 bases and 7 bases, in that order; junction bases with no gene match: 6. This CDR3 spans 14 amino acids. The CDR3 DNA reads TGTGCCAGCAGCTTGGAGGGCAGGGGGCAGGAGCAGTACTTC. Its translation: CASSLEGRGQEQYF.

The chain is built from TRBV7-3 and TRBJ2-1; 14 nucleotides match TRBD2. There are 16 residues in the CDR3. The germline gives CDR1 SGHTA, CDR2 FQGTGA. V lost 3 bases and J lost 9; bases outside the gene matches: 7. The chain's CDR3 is CASSLRTSGRMGEQFF. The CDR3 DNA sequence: TGTGCCAGCAGCTTGCGGACTAGCGGGAGGATGGGTGAGCAGTTCTTC.

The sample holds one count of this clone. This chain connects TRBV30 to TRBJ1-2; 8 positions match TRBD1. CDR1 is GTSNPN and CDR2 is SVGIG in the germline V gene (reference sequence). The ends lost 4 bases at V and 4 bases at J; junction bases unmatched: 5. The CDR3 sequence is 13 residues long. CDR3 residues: CAWTPGGSYGYTF. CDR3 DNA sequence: TGTGCCTGGACCCCAGGGGGCAGCTATGGCTACACCTTC.

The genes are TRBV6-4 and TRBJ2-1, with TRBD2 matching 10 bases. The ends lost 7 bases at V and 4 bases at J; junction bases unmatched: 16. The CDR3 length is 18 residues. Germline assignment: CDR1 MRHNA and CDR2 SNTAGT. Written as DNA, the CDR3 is TGTGCCAGCATAGGTTCCTTAACGGGGACTAGCGATTACAATGAGCAGTTCTTC. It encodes CASIGSLTGTSDYNEQFF.

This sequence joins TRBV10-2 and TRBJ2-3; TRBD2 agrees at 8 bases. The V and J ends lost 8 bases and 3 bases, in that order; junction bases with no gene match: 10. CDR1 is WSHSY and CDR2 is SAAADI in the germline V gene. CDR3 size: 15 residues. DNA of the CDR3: TGCGCCAGCGGCGGCGGGGGGAGATATACAGATACGCAGTATTTT. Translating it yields CASGGGGRYTDTQYF.

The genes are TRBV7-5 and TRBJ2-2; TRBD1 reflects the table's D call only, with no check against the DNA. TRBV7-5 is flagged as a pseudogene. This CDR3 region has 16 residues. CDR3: CVRSFTGETHTGELFF. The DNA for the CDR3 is TGTGTCAGAAGCTTTACAGGGGAGACCCACACCGGGGAGCTGTTTTTT.

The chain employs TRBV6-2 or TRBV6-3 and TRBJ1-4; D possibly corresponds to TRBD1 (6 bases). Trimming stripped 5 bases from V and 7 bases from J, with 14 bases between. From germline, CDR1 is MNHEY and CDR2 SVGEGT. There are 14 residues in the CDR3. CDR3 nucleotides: TGTGCCAGCAGTGATCAGGGGATTCGTGAAAAACTGTTTTTT. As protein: CASSDQGIREKLFF.

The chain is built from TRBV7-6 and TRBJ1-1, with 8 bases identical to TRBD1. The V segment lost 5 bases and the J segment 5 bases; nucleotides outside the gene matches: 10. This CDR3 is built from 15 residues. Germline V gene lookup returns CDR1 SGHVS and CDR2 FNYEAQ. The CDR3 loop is CASSAPQGAGTEAFF. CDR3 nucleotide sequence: TGTGCCAGCAGCGCCCCCCAGGGGGCAGGGACTGAAGCTTTCTTT.

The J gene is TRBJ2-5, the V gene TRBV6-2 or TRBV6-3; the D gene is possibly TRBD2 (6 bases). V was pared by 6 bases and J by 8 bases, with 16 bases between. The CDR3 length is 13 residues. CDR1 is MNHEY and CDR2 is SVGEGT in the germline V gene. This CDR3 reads CASSRGVGSTQYF. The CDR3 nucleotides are TGTGCCAGCAGCCGAGGAGTCGGGAGTACCCAGTACTTC.

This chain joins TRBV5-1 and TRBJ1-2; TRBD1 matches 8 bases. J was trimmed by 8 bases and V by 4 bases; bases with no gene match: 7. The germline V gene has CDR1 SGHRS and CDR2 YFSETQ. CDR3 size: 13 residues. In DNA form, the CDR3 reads TGCGCCAGCAGCGCAGGACAGGGAAGAGGCTACACCTTC. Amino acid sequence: CASSAGQGRGYTF.

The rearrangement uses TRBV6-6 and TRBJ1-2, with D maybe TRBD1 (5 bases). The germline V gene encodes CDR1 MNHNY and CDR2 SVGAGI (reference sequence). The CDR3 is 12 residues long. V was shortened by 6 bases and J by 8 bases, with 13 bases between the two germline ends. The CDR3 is CASRDTHWGYTF. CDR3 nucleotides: TGTGCCAGCAGGGACACCCATTGGGGCTACACCTTC.

CDR3 sequence: CASSFERGAAYEQYF. The CDR3 DNA is TGTGCCAGCAGCTTTGAGCGGGGCGCCGCCTACGAGCAGTACTTC. The chain carries TRBV27 and TRBJ2-7; 7 bases are a match to TRBD2. This CDR3 region has 15 residues. V shed 6 bases and J 2 bases; nucleotides not matched to a gene: 10. Per germline, CDR1 MNHEY and CDR2 SMNVEV (reference sequence).

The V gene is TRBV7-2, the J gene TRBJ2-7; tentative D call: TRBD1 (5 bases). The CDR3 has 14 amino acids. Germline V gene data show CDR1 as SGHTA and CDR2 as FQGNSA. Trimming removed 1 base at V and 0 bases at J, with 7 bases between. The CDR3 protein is CASSLGGGSYEQYF. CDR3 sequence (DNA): TGTGCCAGCAGCTTAGGGGGCGGCTCCTACGAGCAGTACTTC.

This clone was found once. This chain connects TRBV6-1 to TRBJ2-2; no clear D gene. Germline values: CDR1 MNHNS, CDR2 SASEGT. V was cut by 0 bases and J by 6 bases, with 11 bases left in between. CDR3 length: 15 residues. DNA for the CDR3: TGTGCCAGCAGTGAAGCTAGAAACCCCCCCGGGGAGCTGTTTTTT. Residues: CASSEARNPPGELFF.

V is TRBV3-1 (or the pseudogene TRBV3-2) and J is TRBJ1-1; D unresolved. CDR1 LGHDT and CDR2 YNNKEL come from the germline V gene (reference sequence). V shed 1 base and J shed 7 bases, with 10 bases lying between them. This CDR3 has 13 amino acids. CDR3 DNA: TGTGCCAGCAGCCAAGCGGTGGCAGGTGAAGCTTTCTTT. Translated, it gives CASSQAVAGEAFF.

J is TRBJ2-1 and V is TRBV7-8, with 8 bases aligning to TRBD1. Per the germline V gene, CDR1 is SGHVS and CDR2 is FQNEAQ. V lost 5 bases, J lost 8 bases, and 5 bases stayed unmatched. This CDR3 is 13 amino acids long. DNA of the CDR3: TGTGCCAGCAGCATGACAGGGGTAGATGAGCAGTTCTTC. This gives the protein CASSMTGVDEQFF.

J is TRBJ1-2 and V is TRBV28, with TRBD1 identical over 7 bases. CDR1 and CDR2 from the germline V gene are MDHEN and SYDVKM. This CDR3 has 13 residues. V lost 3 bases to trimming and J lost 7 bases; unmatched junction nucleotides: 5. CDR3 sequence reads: CASSFRGPGGYTF. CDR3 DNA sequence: TGTGCCAGCAGTTTTAGGGGGCCAGGTGGCTACACCTTC.